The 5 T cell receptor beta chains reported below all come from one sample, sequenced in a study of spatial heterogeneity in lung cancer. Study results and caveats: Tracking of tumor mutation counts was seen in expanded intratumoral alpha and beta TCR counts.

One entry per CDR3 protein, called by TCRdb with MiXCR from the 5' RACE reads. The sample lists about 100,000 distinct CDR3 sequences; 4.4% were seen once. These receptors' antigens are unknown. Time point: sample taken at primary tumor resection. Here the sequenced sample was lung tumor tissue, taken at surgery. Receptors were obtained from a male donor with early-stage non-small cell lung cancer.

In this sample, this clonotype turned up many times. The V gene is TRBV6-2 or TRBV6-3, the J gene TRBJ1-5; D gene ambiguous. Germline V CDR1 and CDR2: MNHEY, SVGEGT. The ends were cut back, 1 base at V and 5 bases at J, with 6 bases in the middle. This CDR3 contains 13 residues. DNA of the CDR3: TGTGCCAGCAGTTACTGGGGTGATCAGCCCCAGCATTTT. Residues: CASSYWGDQPQHF.

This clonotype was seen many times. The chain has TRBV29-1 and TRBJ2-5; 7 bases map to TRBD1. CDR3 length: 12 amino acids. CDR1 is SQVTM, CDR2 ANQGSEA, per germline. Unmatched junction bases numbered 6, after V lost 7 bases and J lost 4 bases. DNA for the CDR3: TGCAGCGCGTTACGGGACAGAGAGACCCAGTACTTC. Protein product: CSALRDRETQYF. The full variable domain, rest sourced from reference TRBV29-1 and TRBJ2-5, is SAVISQKPSRDICQRGTSLTIQCQVDSQVTMMFWYRQQPGQSLTLIATANQGSEATYESGFVIDKFPISRPNLTFSTLTVSNMSPEDSSIYLCSALRDRETQYFGPGTRLLVL.

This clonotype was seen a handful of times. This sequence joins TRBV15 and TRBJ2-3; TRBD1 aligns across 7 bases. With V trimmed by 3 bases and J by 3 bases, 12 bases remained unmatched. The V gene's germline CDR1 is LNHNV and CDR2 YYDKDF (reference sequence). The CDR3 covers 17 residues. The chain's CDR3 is CATSSRDRWSRTDTQYF. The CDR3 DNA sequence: TGTGCCACCAGCAGCCGGGACAGATGGTCCCGGACAGATACGCAGTATTTT.

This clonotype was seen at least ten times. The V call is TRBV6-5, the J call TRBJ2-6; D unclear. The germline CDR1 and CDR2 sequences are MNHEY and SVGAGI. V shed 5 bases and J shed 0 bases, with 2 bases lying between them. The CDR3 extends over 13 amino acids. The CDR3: CASSVSGANVLTF. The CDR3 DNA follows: TGTGCCAGCAGTGTCTCTGGGGCCAACGTCCTGACTTTC.

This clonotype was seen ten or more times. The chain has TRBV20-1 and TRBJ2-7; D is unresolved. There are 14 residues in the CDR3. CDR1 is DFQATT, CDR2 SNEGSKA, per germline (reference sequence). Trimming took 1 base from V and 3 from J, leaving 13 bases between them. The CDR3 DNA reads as TGCAGTGCTAGAGTCGCCGAATCCGGCTACGAGCAGTACTTC. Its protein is CSARVAESGYEQYF.